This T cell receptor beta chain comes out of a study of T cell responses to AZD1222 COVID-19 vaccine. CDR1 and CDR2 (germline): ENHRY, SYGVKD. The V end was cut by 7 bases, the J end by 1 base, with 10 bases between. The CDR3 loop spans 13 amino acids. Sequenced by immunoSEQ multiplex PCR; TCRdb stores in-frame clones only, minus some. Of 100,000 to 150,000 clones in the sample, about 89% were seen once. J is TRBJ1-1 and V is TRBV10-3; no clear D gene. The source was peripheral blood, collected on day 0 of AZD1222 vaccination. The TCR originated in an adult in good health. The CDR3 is CAITQSQNTEAFF. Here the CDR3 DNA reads TGTGCCATCACCCAGTCCCAGAACACTGAAGCTTTCTTT.